This T cell receptor beta chain emerged from a study of T cell responses to AZD1222 COVID-19 vaccine. Remarks on this clone: Its antigen remains unknown.

Assay used: immunoSEQ multiplex PCR; TCRdb lists only in-frame clones, some missing. Seen here are some 150,000 clones, 88% observed once, and the top ten hold about 16%. Study-wide results and caveats: Clonal diversity may have been underestimated, and the donors were mostly white British, with more females than males.

The V end was cut by 0 bases, the J end by 7 bases, with 4 bases between. Per germline, CDR1 SGHRS and CDR2 YFSETQ. The CDR3 has 11 amino acids. The receptor was isolated from an adult in good health. This chain uses TRBV5-1 with TRBJ1-2; no firm D call. The source material was peripheral blood, sampled on day 0 of AZD1222 vaccination. As DNA, the CDR3 is TGCGCCAGCAGCTTGGACCGTGGCTACACCTTC. It translates to CASSLDRGYTF. The entire variable domain, with the rest obtained from reference TRBV5-1 and TRBJ1-2, is as follows: KAGVTQTPRYLIKTRGQQVTLSCSPISGHRSVSWYQQTPGQGLQFLFEYFSETQRNKGNFPGRFSGRQFSNSRSEMNVSTLELGDSALYLCASSLDRGYTFGSGTRLTVV.